The 19 T cell receptor beta chains given below trace back to one sample, sequenced in a study of T cell responses to AZD1222 COVID-19 vaccine. The assay was immunoSEQ multiplex PCR, and TCRdb's table has in-frame clones only and misses some. The sample includes around 140,000 clones, roughly 85% of them seen just once. Source: peripheral blood, taken 28 days after the second dose of the MenACWY control vaccine. These receptor sequences come from an adult who received the MenACWY meningococcal vaccine as a control.

This rearrangement joins TRBV2 to TRBJ2-2; 7 bases agree with TRBD2. CDR3 length: 15 residues. V dropped 7 bases and J dropped 5; count of bases not matched to a gene: 10. CDR1 is SNHLY, CDR2 FYNNEI, per germline. The CDR3 nucleotides read TGTGCCAGCACCCTGGGGGGGGTCCCGACCGGGGAGCTGTTTTTT. Amino acids: CASTLGGVPTGELFF.

The chain recombines TRBV5-4 with TRBJ1-1; tentative D call: TRBD1 (5 bases). The germline V gene has CDR1 SGHNT and CDR2 YYREEE (reference sequence). The CDR3 loop spans 18 amino acids. V lost 4 bases, J lost 1 base, and 23 bases lay in between. DNA of the CDR3: TGTGCCAGCAGCAAGGGCGTAGGTGGGGGAAGGGGGAACACTGAAGCTTTCTTT. This sequence encodes CASSKGVGGGRGNTEAFF. The variable domain in full, with the rest retrieved from reference TRBV5-4 and TRBJ1-1, is ETGVTQSPTHLIKTRGQQVTLRCSSQSGHNTVSWYQQALGQGPQFIFQYYREEENGRGNFPPRFSGLQFPNYSSELNVNALELDDSALYLCASSKGVGGGRGNTEAFFGQGTRLTVV.

This rearrangement joins TRBV7-2 to TRBJ2-5; 11 bases map to TRBD2. CDR1 is SGHTA, CDR2 FQGNSA, per germline. The CDR3 runs 14 residues. After removal of 4 bases from V and 9 bases from J, the junction contained 7 bases not matched to a gene. The CDR3 loop reads CASSSGTSGLSQYF. The CDR3 bases are TGTGCCAGCAGCTCCGGGACTAGCGGACTTTCCCAGTACTTC.

The rearrangement joins TRBV15 to TRBJ1-1, with D perhaps TRBD1 (5 bases). This CDR3 has 14 amino acids. From germline, CDR1 is LNHNV and CDR2 YYDKDF (reference sequence). Trimming removed 3 bases at V and 0 bases at J, with 8 bases between. CDR3 nucleotide sequence: TGTGCCACCAGCAGGACAGCCATGAACACTGAAGCTTTCTTT. It specifies CATSRTAMNTEAFF.

The chain uses TRBV6-6 and TRBJ2-1, with D unclear. CDR1 and CDR2 from the germline V gene are MNHNY and SVGAGI (reference sequence). Trimming cost V 2 bases and J 5 bases, with 16 bases left between them. This CDR3 contains 16 residues. CDR3 in amino acids: CASSYTASWADNEQFF. In DNA, the CDR3 is TGTGCCAGCAGTTACACAGCCTCTTGGGCGGACAATGAGCAGTTCTTC.

The chain carries TRBV10-3 and TRBJ1-5; D remains ambiguous. Germline V gives CDR1 ENHRY, CDR2 SYGVKD. This CDR3 is built from 14 residues. The V end was cut by 4 bases, the J end by 2 bases, with 9 bases between. CDR3 loop: CAISASGGNQPQHF. The CDR3 DNA sequence: TGTGCCATCAGTGCCTCGGGCGGCAATCAGCCCCAGCATTTT.

This chain connects TRBV5-1 to TRBJ2-3, with TRBD2 identical over 8 bases. After removal of 3 bases from V and 0 bases from J, the junction contained 6 bases not matched to a gene. The CDR3 is made up of 16 amino acids. The germline V gene has CDR1 SGHRS and CDR2 YFSETQ. This chain's CDR3 is CASSSVAGTSTDTQYF. CDR3 coding DNA: TGCGCCAGCAGCTCTGTAGCGGGGACTAGCACAGATACGCAGTATTTT.

The chain employs TRBV11-3 and TRBJ2-2, with no clear D. This CDR3 is 15 amino acids long. Trimming pared 1 base from V and 0 bases from J, leaving 6 bases between. Per germline, CDR1 SGHNT and CDR2 YENEEA. The CDR3 DNA is TGTGCCAGCAGCTTAGTTGGGACGAACACCGGGGAGCTGTTTTTT. Translating it yields CASSLVGTNTGELFF.

The chain has TRBV4-2 and TRBJ2-5; tentative D call: TRBD2 (6 bases). V was pared by 1 base and J by 2 bases, with 11 bases between. This CDR3 comprises 15 residues. Germline loops: CDR1 LGHNA, CDR2 YNFKEQ. The DNA of the CDR3 is TGTGCCAGCAGCCAAGGAGTAGCGGATCAAGAGACCCAGTACTTC. Translated, it gives CASSQGVADQETQYF.

The rearrangement joins TRBV29-1 to TRBJ1-2; D is uncertain. The V gene's germline CDR1 is SQVTM and CDR2 ANQGSEA. The CDR3 is 14 amino acids. Deletions cut 0 bases from V and 7 bases from J, with 15 bases between. The CDR3 coding sequence is TGCAGCGTTGAAGATAGGTGGCGGGGATCTGGCTACACCTTC. Its protein product is CSVEDRWRGSGYTF.

The genes are TRBV12-3 or TRBV12-4 and TRBJ1-5, with no clear D. V dropped 6 bases and J dropped 4 bases, with 7 bases sitting between them. The CDR3 has 12 residues. The CDR3 nucleotides are TGTGCCAGCAGCCAGGAGAATCAGCCCCAGCATTTT. It is translated as CASSQENQPQHF.

This sequence joins TRBV9 and TRBJ2-3, with D possibly being TRBD1 (5 bases). V was pared by 0 bases and J by 4 bases, with 12 bases between. The CDR3 has 15 residues. Germline CDR1 reads SGDLS; CDR2 reads YYNGEE. The CDR3 DNA reads TGTGCCAGCAGCGTAGGTCCCCTAGGGGCAGATACGCAGTATTTT. This codes for CASSVGPLGADTQYF.

A single count supports this clone. CDR3 region: CSASSGPGNEQFF. CDR3 in DNA: TGCAGTGCTAGTTCAGGGCCGGGCAATGAGCAGTTCTTC. The V gene is TRBV20-1, the J gene TRBJ2-1; D might be TRBD1 (5 bases). The CDR3 sequence is 13 residues long. CDR1 DFQATT and CDR2 SNEGSKA come from the germline V gene (reference sequence). Trimming took 3 bases from V and 6 from J, leaving 12 bases between them.

The chain links TRBV11-2 to TRBJ2-7, with a tentative D call TRBD1 (5 bases). Per the germline V gene, CDR1 is SGHAT and CDR2 is FQNNGV. Deletions cut 3 bases from V and 0 bases from J, with 12 bases between. This CDR3 has 15 residues. The CDR3 sequence is CASSFLRATSYEQYF. As DNA, the CDR3 is TGTGCCAGCAGCTTCCTCAGGGCGACCTCCTACGAGCAGTACTTC. Combining the CDR3 with reference TRBV11-2 and TRBJ2-7 gives the whole variable domain EAGVAQSPRYKIIEKRQSVAFWCNPISGHATLYWYQQILGQGPKLLIQFQNNGVVDDSQLPKDRFSAERLKGVDSTLKIQPAKLEDSAVYLCASSFLRATSYEQYFGPGTRLTVT.

The V call is TRBV27, the J call TRBJ2-7; possible D gene TRBD2, 6 bases. This CDR3 is 16 amino acids long. Per germline, CDR1 MNHEY and CDR2 SMNVEV (reference sequence). Trimming removed 2 bases at V and 0 bases at J, with 14 bases between. CDR3 protein: CASSLRSGGTSYEQYF. The CDR3 DNA sequence: TGTGCCAGCAGTTTAAGGAGCGGCGGGACCTCCTACGAGCAGTACTTC.

This chain links TRBV6-5 with TRBJ2-7; possible D gene TRBD1, 5 bases. The CDR3 runs to 15 residues. Trimming removed 0 bases from V and 3 bases from J, with 12 bases in between. Germline V gene lookup returns CDR1 MNHEY and CDR2 SVGAGI. CDR3 amino acids: CASSYSRSGYYEQYF. CDR3 nucleotide sequence: TGTGCCAGCAGTTACTCGAGGTCAGGGTACTACGAGCAGTACTTC.

This chain joins TRBV7-3 and TRBJ2-3; possibly TRBD1 or TRBD2 for D (5 bases each). The V gene's germline CDR1 is SGHTA and CDR2 FQGTGA. CDR3 length: 14 residues. V was cut by 2 bases and J by 2 bases, with 8 bases left in between. DNA of the CDR3: TGTGCCAGCAGCTTAGTCGGGACCACAGATACGCAGTATTTT. Protein product: CASSLVGTTDTQYF.

The chain is built from TRBV10-2 and TRBJ2-7; D is uncertain. Trimming took off 6 bases at V and 7 bases at J, with 13 bases between the two ends. This CDR3 has 12 residues. CDR1 and CDR2 (germline): WSHSY, SAAADI. The CDR3 spells CASSPVLREQYV. For the CDR3, the DNA is TGCGCCAGCAGCCCCGTCCTGCGAGAGCAGTACGTC.

V and J are TRBV4-1 and TRBJ1-2, with no clear D. CDR3 size: 16 residues. Trimming stripped 0 bases from V and 7 bases from J, with 18 bases between. Germline CDR1 reads MGHRA; CDR2 reads YSYEKL. The CDR3 DNA sequence: TGCGCCAGCAGCCAAGAGTCCACTACCCCAGGAGGTGGCTACACCTTC. Amino acids: CASSQESTTPGGGYTF.